These 25 T cell receptor beta chains originate from one sample sequenced in a study of T cell responses to AZD1222 COVID-19 vaccine. The data were produced by immunoSEQ multiplex PCR, yet TCRdb's version contains in-frame clones alone and is incomplete. The sample shows around 100,000 clones, roughly 91% of them seen only once. The sequencing here drew on peripheral blood, taken on day 0 of AZD1222 vaccination. The receptors shown here come from an adult in good health.

CDR3 DNA sequence: TGTGCCAGCAGGCCCTCGGCAGGGTGGGTCACTGAAGCTTTCTTT. Translating it yields CASRPSAGWVTEAFF. V is TRBV28 and J is TRBJ1-1; weak D call: TRBD1 (5 bases). CDR1 is MDHEN and CDR2 is SYDVKM in the germline V gene. V lost 6 bases and J 4 bases, leaving 18 bases between the germline ends. This CDR3 has 15 residues.

This chain uses TRBV5-5 with TRBJ1-2, with D perhaps matching TRBD1 (6 bases). The ends were cut back, 4 bases at V and 8 bases at J, with 15 bases in the middle. The CDR3 totals 13 residues. The V gene's germline CDR1 is SGHKS and CDR2 YYEKEE (reference sequence). Here the CDR3 DNA reads TGTGCCAGCAGCCTACGACGACAGGAAGGCTACACCTTC. Its protein is CASSLRRQEGYTF.

The genes are TRBV28 and TRBJ1-2; D not resolved. Germline V CDR1 and CDR2: MDHEN, SYDVKM. V was pared by 5 bases and J by 6 bases, with 22 bases between. The CDR3 totals 16 residues. The CDR3 region is CASSEPLEGLKNGYTF. CDR3 nucleotide sequence: TGTGCCAGCAGTGAGCCCCTCGAGGGTTTGAAAAATGGCTACACCTTC.

The V call is TRBV18, the J call TRBJ1-1, with D possibly matching TRBD1 (6 bases). Germline lookup yields CDR1 KGHSH and CDR2 LQKENI. V was shortened by 1 base and J by 3 bases, with 12 bases between the two germline ends. There are 15 residues in the CDR3. This chain's CDR3 is CASSPREGGYTEAFF. CDR3 nucleotides: TGTGCCAGCTCACCACGAGAAGGGGGGTACACTGAAGCTTTCTTT.

V gene TRBV4-3 combines with J gene TRBJ2-7, with 11 bases aligning to TRBD1. The junction had 6 bases not matched to a gene; V was cut back by 2 bases and J by 3 bases. Germline loops: CDR1 LGHNA, CDR2 YSLEER. This CDR3 spans 16 amino acids. The CDR3 loop is CASSQKTGTGGYEQYF. The DNA of the CDR3 is TGCGCCAGCAGCCAAAAAACCGGGACAGGGGGCTACGAGCAGTACTTC.

This clone has only one observation. The rearrangement joins TRBV7-2 to TRBJ2-5; unclear D gene. Germline assignment: CDR1 SGHTA and CDR2 FQGNSA. The CDR3 totals 13 residues. V was trimmed by 0 bases and J by 5 bases, leaving 7 bases between them. The CDR3 DNA is TGTGCCAGCAGCTTAGCGTCAGCGGAGACCCAGTACTTC. Residues: CASSLASAETQYF.

The CDR3 loop is CALPGEGRTDTQYF. CDR3 nucleotides: TGTGCCCTCCCAGGGGAGGGTCGAACAGATACGCAGTATTTT. The chain recombines TRBV19 with TRBJ2-3; TRBD2 might be the D (7 bases). Between the trimmed V and J ends, which lost 11 bases and 3 bases, there was a span of 18 bases. Germline values: CDR1 LNHDA, CDR2 SQIVND (reference sequence). This CDR3 has 14 amino acids.

This sequence joins TRBV6-5 and TRBJ2-2; 10 positions agree with TRBD2. Looked up from germline, CDR1 is MNHEY and CDR2 is SVGAGI. There are 13 residues in the CDR3. The V segment lost 6 bases and the J segment 9 bases; nucleotides outside the gene matches: 4. The CDR3 coding sequence is TGTGCCAGCAGAGCGGGGGGGGCCCGGGAGCTGTTTTTT. Translation gives CASRAGGARELFF.

This chain uses TRBV7-2 with TRBJ2-7, with 7 nucleotides matching TRBD1. Germline V lookup: CDR1 SGHTA, CDR2 FQGNSA. V gave up 5 bases and J gave up 3 bases; unmatched junction bases: 4. The CDR3 runs 13 residues. CDR3 sequence: CASSVDRNYEQYF. CDR3 nucleotides: TGTGCCAGCAGCGTGGACAGGAACTACGAGCAGTACTTC.

The chain has TRBV7-9 and TRBJ1-1; no clear D gene. Trimming removed 5 bases at V and 4 bases at J, with 5 bases between. CDR1 is SEHNR and CDR2 is FQNEAQ in the germline V gene (reference sequence). This CDR3 is built from 11 residues. DNA for the CDR3: TGTGCCAGCAGCCTCCTCACTGAAGCTTTCTTT. Protein sequence: CASSLLTEAFF.

This chain links TRBV24-1 with TRBJ1-2, with 9 bases identical to TRBD1. CDR1 KGHDR and CDR2 SFDVKD come from the germline V gene. This CDR3 has 16 residues. V trimming: 2 bases; J trimming: 4 bases; junction bases outside the gene matches: 7. DNA for the CDR3: TGTGCCACCAGTGATTGGCAGGGACAGGGACTCTATGGCTACACCTTC. It specifies CATSDWQGQGLYGYTF.

The V gene is TRBV11-3, the J gene TRBJ2-5; D tentatively fits TRBD1 or TRBD2 (6 bases each). The V and J ends lost 3 bases and 5 bases respectively, with 10 bases between them. The germline CDR1 and CDR2 sequences are SGHNT and YENEEA. The length of the CDR3 is 13 residues. The CDR3 here is CASSFGGTETQYF. CDR3 DNA: TGTGCCAGCAGCTTCGGGGGCACGGAGACCCAGTACTTC.

V is TRBV9 and J is TRBJ2-7, with a tentative D call TRBD2 (5 bases). Trimming took off 0 bases at V and 6 bases at J, with 16 bases between the two ends. Germline V gives CDR1 SGDLS, CDR2 YYNGEE. CDR3 length equals 15 residues. The CDR3 reads CASSVGGLTAGEQYF. The DNA for the CDR3 is TGTGCCAGCAGCGTAGGAGGTCTCACGGCGGGCGAGCAGTACTTC.

V gene TRBV12-3 or TRBV12-4 combines with J gene TRBJ2-7; the match to TRBD1 covers 8 bases. This CDR3 contains 13 residues. Losses at the gene ends were 8 bases for V and 3 bases for J; bases not matched to a gene: 6. In DNA form, the CDR3 reads TGTGCCAGCTCCCGGACAGGGTTCTACGAGCAGTACTTC. It codes for CASSRTGFYEQYF.

The rearrangement links TRBV9 to TRBJ1-1; D is unclear. The ends were cut back, 4 bases at V and 2 bases at J, with 9 bases in the middle. Germline V lookup: CDR1 SGDLS, CDR2 YYNGEE. CDR3 length: 13 amino acids. The CDR3 loop is CASSPDKNTEAFF. The DNA of the CDR3 is TGTGCCAGCAGCCCCGACAAAAACACTGAAGCTTTCTTT.

This clone appeared once. The gene calls are TRBV19 and TRBJ2-4; TRBD1 agrees at 7 bases. This CDR3 spans 15 amino acids. Germline lookup yields CDR1 LNHDA and CDR2 SQIVND (reference sequence). After removal of 5 bases from V and 2 bases from J, the junction contained 6 bases not matched to a gene. Here the CDR3 DNA reads TGTGCCAGTAGTGTTGACAGGGATCCCAAAAACATTCAGTACTTC. Translation: CASSVDRDPKNIQYF.

The chain is built from TRBV30 and TRBJ1-1; 7 positions agree with TRBD1. CDR3 length: 13 residues. V was clipped by 3 bases and J by 9 bases; unmatched bases: 10. Germline V gives CDR1 GTSNPN, CDR2 SVGIG (reference sequence). CDR3 sequence: CAWRFQGVSKAFF. The CDR3 DNA sequence: TGTGCCTGGAGATTTCAGGGGGTCTCGAAAGCTTTCTTT. The full variable domain, its missing parts supplied by reference TRBV30 and TRBJ1-1, is SQTIHQWPATLVQPVGSPLSLECTVEGTSNPNLYWYRQAAGRGLQLLFYSVGIGQISSEVPQNLSASRPQDRQFILSSKKLLLSDSGFYLCAWRFQGVSKAFFGQGTRLTVV.

The rearrangement uses TRBV5-1 and TRBJ2-2, with 7 bases fitting TRBD2. The ends lost 8 bases at V and 0 bases at J; junction bases unmatched: 10. In germline, CDR1 is SGHRS, CDR2 YFSETQ. This CDR3 region has 16 residues. CDR3 DNA: TGCGCCAGTCGACTAGCTGTCAACGCGAACACCGGGGAGCTGTTTTTT. Its translation: CASRLAVNANTGELFF. The whole variable domain, filled in from reference TRBV5-1 and TRBJ2-2, reads KAGVTQTPRYLIKTRGQQVTLSCSPISGHRSVSWYQQTPGQGLQFLFEYFSETQRNKGNFPGRFSGRQFSNSRSEMNVSTLELGDSALYLCASRLAVNANTGELFFGEGSRLTVL.

V and J are TRBV27 and TRBJ2-1, with 10 positions matching TRBD2. V lost 3 bases, J lost 6 bases, and 5 bases stayed unmatched. The CDR3 totals 15 residues. CDR1 MNHEY and CDR2 SMNVEV come from the germline V gene (reference sequence). The CDR3 loop is CASSFRLAGVNEQFF. In DNA form, the CDR3 reads TGTGCCAGCAGTTTCAGGCTAGCGGGAGTCAATGAGCAGTTCTTC.

This chain links TRBV11-2 with TRBJ2-5, with TRBD2 matching over 9 bases. Per the germline V gene, CDR1 is SGHAT and CDR2 is FQNNGV. The ends lost 1 base at V and 8 bases at J; junction bases unmatched: 8. The CDR3 sequence is 15 residues long. The CDR3 DNA is TGTGCCAGCAGCTTAGTTAGCGGGGGCCGGGGAACCCAGTACTTC. It encodes CASSLVSGGRGTQYF.

The chain combines TRBV7-2 with TRBJ2-7; TRBD2 matches 9 bases. The CDR3 contains 16 residues. From germline, CDR1 is SGHTA and CDR2 FQGNSA. J lost 6 bases, V lost 0 bases, and 9 bases had no gene match. CDR3 bases: TGTGCCAGCAGCTTAGCGTCCAGCGGGAGGTACTCCGAGCAGTACTTC. This translates into CASSLASSGRYSEQYF. The variable domain in full, completed from reference TRBV7-2 and TRBJ2-7, reads GAGVSQSPSNKVTEKGKDVELRCDPISGHTALYWYRQSLGQGLEFLIYFQGNSAPDKSGLPSDRFSAERTGGSVSTLTIQRTQQEDSAVYLCASSLASSGRYSEQYFGPGTRLTVT.

This chain connects TRBV7-8 to TRBJ2-1; 7 nucleotides agree with TRBD1. Germline V gives CDR1 SGHVS, CDR2 FQNEAQ. The CDR3 sequence is 15 residues long. Trimming removed 5 bases from V and 0 bases from J; junction bases left unmatched: 4. This chain's CDR3 is CASSDRDNSYNEQFF. CDR3 sequence (DNA): TGTGCCAGCAGCGACAGGGACAACTCCTACAATGAGCAGTTCTTC.

The CDR3 DNA sequence: TGTGCCAGCAGAGCCTGGACTAGCGGCTCCGAGCAGTACTTC. This codes for CASRAWTSGSEQYF. The chain links TRBV6-5 to TRBJ2-7; TRBD2 matches 10 bases. The CDR3 length is 14 residues. V lost 6 bases, J lost 6 bases, and 8 bases stayed unmatched. From germline, CDR1 is MNHEY and CDR2 SVGAGI.

In this sample, this clone turned up once. This sample also contains other DNA sequences that code for the same CDR3. V gene TRBV27 combines with J gene TRBJ2-7; 11 bases are shared with TRBD2. CDR1 and CDR2 from the germline V gene are MNHEY and SMNVEV (reference sequence). V shed 3 bases and J 1 base; nucleotides not matched to a gene: 2. The CDR3 extends over 15 amino acids. CDR3 DNA: TGTGCCAGCAGTTTTCTAGCGGGAGGTTCCTACGAGCAGTACTTC. It is translated as CASSFLAGGSYEQYF.

The rearrangement joins TRBV28 to TRBJ1-1, with a weak D call TRBD1 (5 bases). The CDR3 length is 13 residues. Germline assignment: CDR1 MDHEN and CDR2 SYDVKM. V was shortened by 2 bases and J by 8 bases, with 12 bases between the two germline ends. The CDR3 here is CASSLQEGPEAFF. DNA for the CDR3: TGTGCCAGCAGTTTACAGGAGGGACCCGAAGCTTTCTTT. Filled out from reference TRBV28 and TRBJ1-1, the complete variable domain reads DVKVTQSSRYLVKRTGEKVFLECVQDMDHENMFWYRQDPGLGLRLIYFSYDVKMKEKGDIPEGYSVSREKKERFSLILESASTNQTSMYLCASSLQEGPEAFFGQGTRLTVV.